Reported below is one TCR beta chain. What it binds is unknown. This PCR relied on a set of 60 Vbeta primers and 13 Jbeta primers. Assay: immunoSEQ multiplex PCR; the TCRdb copy retains only in-frame clones and omits some. The sample includes some 120,000 clones, roughly 78% of them seen just once. The entry originates in a study of cytomegalovirus exposure and HLA in healthy donors. In the study overall: Some 91 million unique TCRs from HLA-typed donors were held in an early release of data.

Findings of the study overall: Being indistinguishable, some V segments were excluded, TRBV6-2 and TRBV6-3 among them.

Germline loops: CDR1 MDHEN, CDR2 SYDVKM. Losses at the gene ends were 6 bases for V and 2 bases for J; bases not matched to a gene: 5. This CDR3 region has 15 residues. This TCR was recovered from a man aged 40-49 years in good health and CMV-seronegative. Source material: PBMCs. This chain connects TRBV28 to TRBJ2-2, with 8 bases fitting TRBD1. The CDR3 sequence: CASRHGQGNTGELFF. The DNA of the CDR3 is TGTGCCAGCAGACACGGACAGGGAAACACCGGGGAGCTGTTTTTT.